This T cell receptor (beta chain) was profiled in a study of blood T cell repertoires in COVID-19. Self-reported history from a screening survey and questionnaire set each donor's cohort. In its sample, this clone was seen a few times. V was clipped by 5 bases and J by 2 bases; unmatched bases: 13. CDR3 size: 17 residues. Germline CDR1 reads SEHNR; CDR2 reads FQNEAQ (reference sequence). Libraries were prepared by immunoSEQ multiplex PCR; TCRdb keeps only in-frame clonotypes and omits some of them. The table includes 380,000 or so clones, roughly 88% detected once. The sequence was obtained from a woman between 40 and 50 years old with acute COVID-19. The gene calls are TRBV7-9 and TRBJ2-3; 7 nucleotides agree with TRBD2. Sequences were obtained from PBMCs or T cells enriched from blood (not recorded which). DNA of the CDR3: TGTGCCAGCAGCCAACCGAAACGGGGGGTATTCACAGATACGCAGTATTTT. It translates to CASSQPKRGVFTDTQYF.